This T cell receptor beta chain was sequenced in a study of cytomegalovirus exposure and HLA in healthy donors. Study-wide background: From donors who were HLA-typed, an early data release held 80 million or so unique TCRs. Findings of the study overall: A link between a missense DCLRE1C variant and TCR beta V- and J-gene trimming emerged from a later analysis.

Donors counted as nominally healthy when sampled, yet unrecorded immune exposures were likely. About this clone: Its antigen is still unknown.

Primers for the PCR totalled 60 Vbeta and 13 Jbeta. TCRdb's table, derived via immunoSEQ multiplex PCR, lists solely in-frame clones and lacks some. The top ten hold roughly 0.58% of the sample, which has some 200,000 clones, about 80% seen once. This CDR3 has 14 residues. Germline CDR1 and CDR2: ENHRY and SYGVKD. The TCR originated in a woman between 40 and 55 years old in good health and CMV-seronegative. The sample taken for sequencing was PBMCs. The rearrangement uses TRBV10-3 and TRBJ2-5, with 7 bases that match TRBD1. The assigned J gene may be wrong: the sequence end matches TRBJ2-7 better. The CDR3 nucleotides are TGTGCCATCAGTGAGTCTGGGACAGACTACGAGCAGTACTTC. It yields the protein CAISESGTDYEQYF.